The table lists the clone carrying this T cell receptor (beta chain) with a few counts. Its antigen is unidentified. Produced via immunoSEQ multiplex PCR; TCRdb's table is partial and in-frame only. Of about 50,000 clones in the sample, 82% were seen once. This sample was taken from a study of memory CD4+ T cells and cytomegalovirus serostatus. Overall study context: Healthy Belgian adult donors included about nine CMV-positive and fewer than 25 CMV-negative people.

The CDR3 is 16 amino acids. The V and J ends lost 2 bases and 5 bases, in that order; junction bases with no gene match: 7. The germline CDR1 and CDR2 sequences are MNHEY and SVGAGI. General study findings and limits: Each of 65 to 75 CMV-associated TCRbeta sequences occurred in one to five individuals. Repertoires predicted CMV serostatus with median bootstrapped AUC of approximately 0.94.

Single viable CD3+CD4+CD8-CD45RO+ cells were sorted as the memory CD4+ T cells. The chain joins TRBV6-5 to TRBJ2-7, with TRBD2 identical over 12 bases. This TCR was recovered from an adult in good health and CMV-seronegative. Sequencing was done on a sample of memory CD4+ T cells from blood. Here the CDR3 reads CASSYLPSGGAHEQYF. CDR3 nucleotide sequence: TGTGCCAGCAGTTACCTTCCTAGCGGGGGGGCCCACGAGCAGTACTTC.